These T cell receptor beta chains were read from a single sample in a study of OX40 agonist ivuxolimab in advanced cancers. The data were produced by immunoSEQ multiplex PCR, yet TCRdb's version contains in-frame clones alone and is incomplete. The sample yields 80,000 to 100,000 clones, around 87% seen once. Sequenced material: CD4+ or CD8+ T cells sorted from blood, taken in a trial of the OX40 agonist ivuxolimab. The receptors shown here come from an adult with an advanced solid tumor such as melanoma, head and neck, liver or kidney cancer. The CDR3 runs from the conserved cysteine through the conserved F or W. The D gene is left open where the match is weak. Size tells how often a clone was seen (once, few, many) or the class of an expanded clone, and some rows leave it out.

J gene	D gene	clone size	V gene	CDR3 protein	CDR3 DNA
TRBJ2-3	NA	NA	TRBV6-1	CASSGMRSGTDTQYF	TGTGCCAGCAGTGGAATGCGGTCAGGGACAGATACGCAGTATTTT
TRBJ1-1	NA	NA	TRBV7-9	CASSFSNTEAFF	TGTGCCAGCAGCTTCAGTAACACTGAAGCTTTCTTT
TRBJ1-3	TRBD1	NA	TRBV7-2	CASSLSSGAGGGNTIYF	TGTGCCAGCAGCTTATCTTCTGGGGCAGGGGGTGGAAACACCATATATTTT
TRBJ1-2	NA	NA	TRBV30	CAWSVLGVYGYTF	TGTGCCTGGAGTGTACTGGGGGTTTATGGCTACACCTTC
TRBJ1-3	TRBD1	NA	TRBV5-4	CASSRGTGGGNTIYF	TGTGCCAGCAGCCGTGGGACAGGTGGAGGAAACACCATATATTTT
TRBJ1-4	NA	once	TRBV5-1	CASSLRATVEYEKLFF	TGCGCCAGCAGCTTGAGGGCCACAGTCGAATATGAAAAACTGTTTTTT
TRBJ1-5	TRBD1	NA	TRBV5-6	CASSLSGQGRGQPQHF	TGTGCCAGCAGCTTGTCCGGACAGGGGAGAGGTCAGCCCCAGCATTTT
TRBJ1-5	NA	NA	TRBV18	CASSLTDHSNQPQHF	TGTGCCAGCTCACTCACGGATCATAGCAATCAGCCCCAGCATTTT
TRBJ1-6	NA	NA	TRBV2	CASSAGGLSGWNSPLHF	TGTGCCAGCAGTGCTGGGGGACTTTCGGGATGGAATTCACCCCTCCACTTT
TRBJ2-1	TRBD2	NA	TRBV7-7	CASSTGLAGGLNEQFF	TGTGCTAGCAGCACCGGACTAGCGGGGGGACTCAATGAGCAGTTCTTC
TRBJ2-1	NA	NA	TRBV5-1	CASSKGGAGNEQFF	TGCGCCAGCAGCAAAGGGGGGGCGGGAAATGAGCAGTTCTTC
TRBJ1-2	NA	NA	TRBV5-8	CASSLGMGYTF	TGTGCCAGCAGCTTGGGTATGGGCTACACCTTC
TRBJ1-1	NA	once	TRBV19	CASSPTVFVGTEAFF	TGTGCCAGTAGTCCCACGGTCTTTGTGGGTACTGAAGCTTTCTTT
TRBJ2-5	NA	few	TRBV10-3	CAIRDGQTQYF	TGTGCCATCAGGGACGGTCAGACCCAGTACTTC
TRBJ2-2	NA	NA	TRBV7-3	CASSLTLSAQPGELFF	TGTGCCAGCAGCTTAACGTTATCGGCTCAGCCCGGGGAGCTGTTTTTT
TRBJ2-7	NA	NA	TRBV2	CASRGLAFYEQYF	TGTGCCAGCAGGGGGCTAGCATTCTACGAGCAGTACTTC
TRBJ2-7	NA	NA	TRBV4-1	CASSQVQGPYEQYF	TGCGCCAGCAGCCAAGTACAGGGCCCCTACGAGCAGTACTTC
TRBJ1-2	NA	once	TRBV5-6	CASSVDGYGYTF	TGTGCCAGCAGCGTCGACGGCTATGGCTACACCTTC
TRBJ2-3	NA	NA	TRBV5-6	CASSGGGSDTDTQYF	TGTGCCAGCAGCGGGGGTGGGTCGGACACAGATACGCAGTATTTT
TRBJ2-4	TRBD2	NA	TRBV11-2	CASRPRGVDIAKNIQYF	TGTGCCAGCAGACCCCGGGGGGTAGACATAGCCAAAAACATTCAGTACTTC
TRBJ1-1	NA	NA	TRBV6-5	CASSYSLFGGGLGAFF	TGTGCCAGCAGTTACTCACTATTTGGTGGGGGTTTGGGAGCTTTCTTT
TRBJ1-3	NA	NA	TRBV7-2	CASSLGDTGNTIYF	TGTGCCAGCAGCTTAGGGGATACTGGAAACACCATATATTTT
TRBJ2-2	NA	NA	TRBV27	CASSFEGNRQNTGELFF	TGTGCCAGCAGTTTTGAAGGGAACCGCCAGAACACCGGGGAGCTGTTTTTT
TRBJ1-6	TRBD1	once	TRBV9	CASSVGGTGGNSPLHF	TGTGCCAGCAGCGTAGGTGGGACAGGGGGAAATTCACCCCTCCACTTT
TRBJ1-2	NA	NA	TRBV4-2	CASSQDGYGYTF	TGTGCCAGCAGCCAAGACGGCTATGGCTACACCTTC
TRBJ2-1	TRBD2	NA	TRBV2	CARGLAGSNEQFF	TGTGCCAGAGGACTAGCGGGGAGTAATGAGCAGTTCTTC
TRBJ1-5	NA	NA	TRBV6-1	CASSEAYSGGLRQPQHF	TGTGCCAGCAGTGAAGCGTATTCGGGAGGTCTTCGTCAGCCCCAGCATTTT
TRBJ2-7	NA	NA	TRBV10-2	CASSTRDGVYEQYF	TGCGCCAGCAGTACCCGGGACGGTGTCTACGAGCAGTACTTC
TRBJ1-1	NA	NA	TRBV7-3	CAEWDGNTEAFF	TGTGCCGAGTGGGACGGAAACACTGAAGCTTTCTTT
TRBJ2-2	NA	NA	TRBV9	CASSVDPNTGELFF	TGTGCCAGCAGCGTGGACCCTAACACCGGGGAGCTGTTTTTT
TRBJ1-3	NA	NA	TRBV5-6	CASSLEESGGAGNTIYF	TGTGCCAGCAGCTTGGAGGAGTCGGGGGGAGCTGGAAACACCATATATTTT
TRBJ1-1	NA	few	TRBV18	CASSPGGLNTEAFF	TGTGCCAGCTCACCTGGGGGGCTGAACACTGAAGCTTTCTTT
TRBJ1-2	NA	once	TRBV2	CATFGGSANYGYTF	TGTGCCACCTTCGGGGGGTCAGCTAACTATGGCTACACCTTC
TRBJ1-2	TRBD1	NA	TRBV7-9	CASSLVGQGAWGYTF	TGTGCCAGCAGCTTAGTTGGCCAGGGGGCTTGGGGCTACACCTTC
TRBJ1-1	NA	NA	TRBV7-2	CASSFDTLNTEAFF	TGTGCCAGCAGCTTTGACACCCTGAACACTGAAGCTTTCTTT
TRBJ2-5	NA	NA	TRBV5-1	CASSIQGRVQETQYF	TGCGCCAGCAGCATTCAAGGACGGGTCCAAGAGACCCAGTACTTC
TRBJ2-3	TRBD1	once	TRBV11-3	CASSLGAAGGRDTQYF	TGTGCCAGCAGTCTGGGCGCGGCAGGGGGACGGGATACGCAGTATTTT
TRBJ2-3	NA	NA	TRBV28	CASTPVIRADTQYF	TGTGCCAGCACCCCCGTTATAAGGGCAGATACGCAGTATTTT
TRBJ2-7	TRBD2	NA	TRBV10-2	CASSESKLAGANSYEQYF	TGCGCCAGCAGTGAGTCGAAACTAGCGGGGGCGAATTCCTACGAGCAGTACTTC
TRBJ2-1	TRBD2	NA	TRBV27	CASSLAGGTYNEQFF	TGTGCCAGCAGTTTGGCGGGGGGAACCTACAATGAGCAGTTCTTC
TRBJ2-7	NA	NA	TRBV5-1	CASSLVLDIYYEQYF	TGCGCCAGCAGCTTGGTCTTAGATATTTACTACGAGCAGTACTTC
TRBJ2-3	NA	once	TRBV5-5	CASTIDGGGTDTQYF	TGTGCCAGCACCATTGACGGAGGAGGCACAGATACGCAGTATTTT
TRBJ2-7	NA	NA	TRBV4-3	CASSQGGSYEQYF	TGCGCCAGCAGCCAAGGGGGGTCCTACGAGCAGTACTTC